This TCR beta chain was retrieved from a study of blood T cell repertoires in COVID-19. Study-wide background: Acute and convalescent COVID-19 specimens originated in the United States, Italy and Spain. In each case, the material was cDNA or gDNA derived from T cells, B-cell-depleted T cells, or PBMCs.

Unmatched junction bases numbered 6, after V lost 7 bases and J lost 3 bases. The CDR3 consists of 14 residues. CDR1 is WSHSY, CDR2 SAAADI, per germline. In the authors' workflow: By means of reference gene primer amplification, nucleated cell counts were estimated. The data were produced by immunoSEQ multiplex PCR, yet TCRdb's version contains in-frame clones alone and is incomplete. V, J and clone size are taken as reported in that table, and D and trimming were inferred from the DNA itself. Of 60,000 to 80,000 clones in the sample, about 82% were seen once. The chain joins TRBV10-2 to TRBJ1-1; 9 bases are a match to TRBD1. The sequencing input was peripheral blood. The TCR was taken from a man aged 50 to 60 with acute or convalescent COVID-19. The CDR3 sequence: CASTRTGADTEAFF. In nucleotides, the CDR3 is TGCGCCAGCACCAGGACAGGGGCGGACACTGAAGCTTTCTTT.